What follows is one T cell receptor (beta chain) and its context. Adults between about 18 and 89 years of age took part from 24 US areas. Categorization into cohorts depended on clinical history that participants reported. The sample comes from a study of blood T cell repertoires in COVID-19. Whole-study context: PBMCs, B-cell-depleted T cells, or T cells provided the cDNA or gDNA that made up the material.

The method was immunoSEQ multiplex PCR; TCRdb's version includes in-frame clones alone and lacks a portion of them. The table records roughly 200,000 clones, roughly 87% of them present only once. The CDR3 runs 16 residues. V lost 4 bases, J lost 4 bases, and 11 bases stayed unmatched. Germline CDR1 is SGHRS and CDR2 is YFSETQ. The rearrangement links TRBV5-1 to TRBJ1-5; TRBD1 matches at 7 bases. This clonotype originated in a man aged 18 to 29 with acute COVID-19. The sequenced material came from PBMCs or T cells enriched from blood (not recorded which). CDR3 bases: TGCGCCAGCAGCCTTACCCCGACAGGGTGGAATCAGCCCCAGCATTTT. This encodes CASSLTPTGWNQPQHF.